Following are 26 T cell receptor beta chains from one sample sequenced in a study of regulatory T cells in long-lasting Graves disease. According to the study, TCR beta libraries were built with iRepertoire HTBI primers and CDR3-region Arm-PCR. TCRdb recomputed calls from the multiplex PCR reads with MiXCR, one row per CDR3 protein. There are 530,000 or so distinct CDR3 sequences in the sample; roughly 14% occur only once, and 8% to 10% lies in the top ten. The time point here: newly diagnosed GD, antithyroid drugs for less than 3 months. PBMC RNA was the source of the TCR library. This sample was also put to use in a study of T cells in Graves' hyperthyroidism and ophthalmopathy.

The sequences come from peripheral blood mononuclear cells (PBMCs), collected at new diagnosis, from a patient treated with antithyroid drugs. Every receptor here comes from a man under 40 with Graves disease.

This clonotype was detected only a few times. The rearrangement links TRBV7-2 to TRBJ1-5; 8 nucleotides agree with TRBD1. Germline lookup yields CDR1 SGHTA and CDR2 FQGNSA. J was trimmed by 7 bases and V by 3 bases; bases with no gene match: 14. The CDR3 covers 17 residues. In DNA, the CDR3 is TGTGCCAGCAGCTTCAACCGGACAGGGATGGCCCGACAGCCCCAGCATTTT. It yields the protein CASSFNRTGMARQPQHF.

This clonotype occurred once. The genes are TRBV20-1 and TRBJ1-4; no clear D. From germline, CDR1 is DFQATT and CDR2 SNEGSKA (reference sequence). V was trimmed by 3 bases and J by 5 bases, leaving 13 bases between them. This CDR3 region has 14 residues. The chain's CDR3 is CSASYGQQNEKLFF. CDR3 coding DNA: TGCAGTGCTAGTTATGGGCAGCAGAATGAAAAACTGTTTTTT.

This clonotype was seen many times. V and J are TRBV5-5 and TRBJ1-1, with TRBD1 identical over 8 bases. V lost 1 base to trimming and J lost 5 bases; unmatched junction nucleotides: 7. This CDR3 has 15 amino acids. Germline V gene sequence: CDR1 SGHKS, CDR2 YYEKEE (reference sequence). CDR3 DNA: TGTGCCAGCAGCTTGCGGACAGGGACGGGGACTGAAGCTTTCTTT. Translated: CASSLRTGTGTEAFF.

This clonotype was recorded at least ten times. CDR3 coding DNA: TGCGCCAGCAGCCCGGACAGGGTGGGTGATACGCAGTATTTT. Translated, it gives CASSPDRVGDTQYF. The chain has TRBV5-1 and TRBJ2-3, with TRBD1 matching 8 bases. The CDR3 contains 14 residues. Germline CDR1 reads SGHRS; CDR2 reads YFSETQ. V trimming: 4 bases; J trimming: 6 bases; junction bases outside the gene matches: 7.

The genes are TRBV9 and TRBJ2-1; unclear D gene. V lost 0 bases and J 0 bases, leaving 13 bases between the germline ends. The CDR3 loop spans 17 amino acids. The germline V gene encodes CDR1 SGDLS and CDR2 YYNGEE. CDR3 sequence: CASSVEPRTSSYNEQFF. Written as DNA, the CDR3 is TGTGCCAGCAGCGTAGAGCCGCGGACGAGCTCCTACAATGAGCAGTTCTTC.

This clonotype was counted a few times. The chain joins TRBV20-1 to TRBJ2-3; 7 bases are a match to TRBD2. After removal of 6 bases from V and 2 bases from J, the junction contained 17 bases not matched to a gene. The length of the CDR3 is 17 residues. CDR1 is DFQATT and CDR2 is SNEGSKA in the germline V gene (reference sequence). The CDR3: CSADGEAEGGDTDTQYF. In DNA form, the CDR3 reads TGCAGTGCCGACGGAGAGGCGGAGGGAGGGGACACAGATACGCAGTATTTT.

This chain links TRBV24-1 with TRBJ2-3; weak D call: TRBD2 (6 bases). The germline gives CDR1 KGHDR, CDR2 SFDVKD. Trimming pared 10 bases from V and 0 bases from J, leaving 19 bases between. This CDR3 region has 16 residues. The chain's CDR3 is CATGGWSADSTDTQYF. DNA for the CDR3: TGTGCCACGGGGGGTTGGTCAGCGGATAGCACAGATACGCAGTATTTT.

The gene calls are TRBV3-1 and TRBJ1-2; no firm D call. Trimming removed 6 bases from V and 8 bases from J, with 10 bases in between. The CDR3 totals 11 residues. Germline CDR1 and CDR2: LGHDT and YNNKEL (reference sequence). CDR3 coding DNA: TGTGCCAGCAGTCTAGGACTCGGCTACACCTTC. It translates to CASSLGLGYTF.

This clonotype was seen at least ten times. This chain links TRBV10-3 with TRBJ1-3; perhaps TRBD1 as D (5 bases). Per germline, CDR1 ENHRY and CDR2 SYGVKD. The CDR3 loop spans 12 amino acids. Trimming cost V 6 bases and J 4 bases, with 7 bases left between them. The CDR3 bases are TGTGCCATCAGGACAGCCGGAAACACCATATATTTT. Translation gives CAIRTAGNTIYF.

This clonotype has a count of ten or more. This rearrangement joins TRBV11-2 to TRBJ2-7; D is unclear. This CDR3 contains 14 residues. Trimming removed 5 bases from V and 1 base from J, with 12 bases in between. The germline V gene has CDR1 SGHAT and CDR2 FQNNGV. CDR3 DNA sequence: TGTGCCAGCAGCCGTATCGGCGGATCCTACGAGCAGTACTTC. Its translation is CASSRIGGSYEQYF.

This clonotype appeared a few times. A junction end diverges from the germline sequence, so it may reflect a read error. The chain has TRBV27 and TRBJ2-6; 9 nucleotides align to TRBD1. The CDR3 covers 20 residues. Germline V gene data show CDR1 as MNHEY and CDR2 as SMNVEV (reference sequence). For the CDR3, the DNA is TGTGCCAGCAGTTTATCGATTGGGCGGACAGGGGAACCTGGGGCCAACGTCCCGACTTTC. It translates to CASSLSIGRTGEPGANVPTF.

Points on this clonotype: Its ends do not fully match the called genes, so a read error is possible. The chain has TRBV5-6 and TRBJ2-7, with 8 bases identical to TRBD2. CDR1 SGHDT and CDR2 YYEEEE come from the germline V gene. The CDR3 runs to 16 residues. The CDR3, as DNA: TGTGCCAGCAGCTTGGCCATAACGGGAGGGCAAGCCGAGCGGTACTTC. Amino acids: CASSLAITGGQAERYF.

This clonotype occurred many times. The chain uses TRBV20-1 and TRBJ2-5; D remains ambiguous. Germline V gene lookup returns CDR1 DFQATT and CDR2 SNEGSKA (reference sequence). The CDR3 has 16 residues. V gave up 3 bases and J gave up 4 bases, with 21 bases separating them. The CDR3 loop is CSASGRLWEGRETQYF. Here the CDR3 DNA reads TGCAGTGCTAGTGGTCGTTTATGGGAAGGGCGAGAGACCCAGTACTTC.

V usage is TRBV11-2 and J usage is TRBJ1-5, with 7 bases lining up with TRBD1. Looked up from germline, CDR1 is SGHAT and CDR2 is FQNNGV. The CDR3 covers 15 residues. V dropped 5 bases and J dropped 6; count of bases not matched to a gene: 10. The CDR3 nucleotides read TGTGCCAGCAGCCAAGGACAGGTCGAGGGTCAGCCCCAGCATTTT. It is translated as CASSQGQVEGQPQHF. Variable domain in full (rest from reference TRBV11-2 and TRBJ1-5): EAGVAQSPRYKIIEKRQSVAFWCNPISGHATLYWYQQILGQGPKLLIQFQNNGVVDDSQLPKDRFSAERLKGVDSTLKIQPAKLEDSAVYLCASSQGQVEGQPQHFGDGTRLSIL.

The sample holds many counts of this clonotype. The chain uses TRBV29-1 and TRBJ1-1; the D is unclear. Trimming cost V 8 bases and J 4 bases, with 8 bases left between them. Germline V gene sequence: CDR1 SQVTM, CDR2 ANQGSEA. There are 10 residues in the CDR3. CDR3 region: CSFLGTEAFF. The CDR3 DNA follows: TGCAGCTTTCTGGGCACTGAAGCTTTCTTT.

This clonotype was seen ten or more times. The genes are TRBV10-3 and TRBJ1-5; 9 bases match TRBD1. V gave up 0 bases and J gave up 4 bases; unmatched junction bases: 10. Germline V gene data show CDR1 as ENHRY and CDR2 as SYGVKD. This CDR3 comprises 18 residues. The CDR3 region has the DNA TGTGCCATCAGTGAGTCGAGAATTTCGGGACAGGGTAATCAGCCCCAGCATTTT. Translating it yields CAISESRISGQGNQPQHF.

The rearrangement joins TRBV9 to TRBJ2-1; 9 nucleotides agree with TRBD2. Germline lookup yields CDR1 SGDLS and CDR2 YYNGEE. After removal of 2 bases from V and 8 bases from J, the junction contained 11 bases not matched to a gene. The CDR3 length is 16 residues. The CDR3 loop is CASSVLALAGPYEQFF. The CDR3 DNA reads as TGTGCCAGCAGCGTTCTAGCGCTAGCGGGACCTTATGAGCAGTTCTTC.

Concerning this clonotype: A much larger clone is a single base away; this may be a read error. The rearrangement links TRBV7-2 to TRBJ1-1; D unresolved. The V gene's germline CDR1 is SGHTA and CDR2 FQGNSA. The CDR3 is 12 residues long. The DNA of the CDR3 is TGTGCCAACAGCTTAGAGGGAGCTCTGGCTTTCTTT. Its protein is CANSLEGALAFF.

This clonotype occurred many times. V usage is TRBV6-2 or TRBV6-3 and J usage is TRBJ2-7; 9 positions agree with TRBD1. V was pared by 8 bases and J by 4 bases, with 12 bases of the junction left unmatched. The CDR3 totals 15 residues. Germline V gives CDR1 MNHEY, CDR2 SVGEGT. CDR3 region: CASASTGTGFYEQYF. CDR3 DNA: TGTGCCAGCGCCTCCACAGGGACAGGGTTTTACGAGCAGTACTTC.

The chain links TRBV7-3 to TRBJ2-1; 7 nucleotides align to TRBD2. This CDR3 has 17 amino acids. Germline V gives CDR1 SGHTA, CDR2 FQGTGA. Trimming removed 5 bases from V and 2 bases from J; junction bases left unmatched: 12. The CDR3 region is CASSPSGASGTYNEQFF. The CDR3 DNA sequence: TGTGCCAGCAGCCCATCTGGGGCTAGCGGAACCTACAATGAGCAGTTCTTC.

Notes on this clonotype: Possible read error: a much larger clone is one base away. V and J are TRBV28 and TRBJ1-2; TRBD1 might be the D (5 bases). In germline, CDR1 is MDHEN, CDR2 SYDVKM. This CDR3 has 12 amino acids. In nucleotides, the CDR3 is TGTGTCAGCAGTTCAGGGAACTATGGCTACACCTTC. Its protein product is CVSSSGNYGYTF.

This clonotype came up many times. This sequence joins TRBV2 and TRBJ1-1; possible D gene TRBD1, 5 bases. The CDR3 has 13 residues. V shed 8 bases and J shed 2 bases, with 12 bases lying between them. Germline CDR1 SNHLY, CDR2 FYNNEI. CDR3 sequence: CASVRGGNTEAFF. In nucleotides, the CDR3 is TGTGCCAGCGTCCGGGGCGGTAACACTGAAGCTTTCTTT.

The sample holds many counts of this clonotype. This chain connects TRBV27 to TRBJ2-5, with 7 nucleotides matching TRBD1. The CDR3 loop spans 14 amino acids. Germline values: CDR1 MNHEY, CDR2 SMNVEV (reference sequence). The junction had 8 bases not matched to a gene; V was cut back by 8 bases and J by 2 bases. The CDR3: CASLMGQQQETQYF. CDR3 DNA: TGTGCCAGCCTTATGGGACAGCAACAAGAGACCCAGTACTTC.

This sequence joins TRBV12-3 or TRBV12-4 and TRBJ2-1; D call uncertain. CDR3 length equals 14 residues. Between the trimmed V and J ends, which lost 7 bases and 7 bases, there was a span of 17 bases. DNA of the CDR3: TGTGCCAGCAATATTGAGCCAAGCCTGAATGAGCAGTTCTTC. As protein: CASNIEPSLNEQFF.

This clonotype was counted ten times or more. The rearrangement uses TRBV15 and TRBJ1-1, with 11 bases that match TRBD1. The V segment lost 3 bases and the J segment 7 bases; nucleotides outside the gene matches: 7. In germline, CDR1 is LNHNV, CDR2 YYDKDF (reference sequence). This CDR3 is 15 amino acids long. CDR3 amino acids: CATSSPGQGDDEAFF. The CDR3 nucleotides are TGTGCCACCAGCAGCCCGGGACAGGGGGATGATGAAGCTTTCTTT.

In this sample, this clonotype turned up many times. The rearrangement links TRBV29-1 to TRBJ1-1, with a weak D call TRBD1 (5 bases). The CDR3 covers 11 residues. Trimming shortened V by 4 bases and J by 8 bases, and 11 bases separated the two germline ends. The germline gives CDR1 SQVTM, CDR2 ANQGSEA. The CDR3 region is CSVVRGFEAFF. DNA of the CDR3: TGCAGCGTTGTTAGGGGATTCGAAGCTTTCTTT.